One and the same sample provided the 25 T cell receptor beta chains below, sequenced in a study of CD8 T cells in Susac syndrome. An input of about 0.5 to 1 ug of RNA was subjected to reverse transcription using random hexamers. TCRdb reprocessed the immunoSEQ multiplex PCR reads via MiXCR and lists one record per CDR3 protein. The table includes 150,000 or so distinct CDR3 sequences, just under 95% detected once. The sequencing input was CD4+ T cells from PBMCs. These receptor sequences come from a human donor with Susac syndrome.

CDR3 residues: CASSMGPDRSRNQPQHF. DNA for the CDR3: TGTGCCAGTAGTATGGGCCCCGACAGGTCCCGCAATCAGCCCCAGCATTTT. This chain joins TRBV19 and TRBJ1-5; D is perhaps TRBD1 (6 bases). CDR1 and CDR2 from the germline V gene are LNHDA and SQIVND (reference sequence). This CDR3 region has 17 residues. The V gene lost 3 bases and the J gene lost 2 bases, with 17 bases spanning the gap.

The rearrangement links TRBV7-2 to TRBJ1-2, with a possible D match to TRBD1 (6 bases). Germline-derived CDR1 and CDR2 are SGHTA and FQGNSA. The CDR3 sequence is 13 residues long. The ends were cut back, 3 bases at V and 4 bases at J, with 9 bases in the middle. The CDR3 region has the DNA TGTGCCAGCAGCTTTCCACAGGGCTATGGCTACACCTTC. Protein sequence: CASSFPQGYGYTF.

The rearrangement links TRBV13 to TRBJ2-5, with D maybe TRBD2 (6 bases). V dropped 5 bases and J dropped 4 bases, with 14 bases sitting between them. The CDR3 contains 14 residues. Germline V lookup: CDR1 PRHDT, CDR2 FYEKMQ (reference sequence). Here the CDR3 DNA reads TGTGCCAGCAGCCGGCGGGACTTTGGAGAGACCCAGTACTTC. It translates to CASSRRDFGETQYF.

This rearrangement joins TRBV28 to TRBJ2-7; D remains ambiguous. CDR3 size: 15 residues. V lost 6 bases and J lost 2, with 17 bases in between. The V gene's germline CDR1 is MDHEN and CDR2 SYDVKM. The CDR3 DNA sequence: TGTGCCAGCAGGCCGGGCCTCCTTTCCCCCTACGAGCAGTACTTC. Translating gives CASRPGLLSPYEQYF.

This chain joins TRBV30 and TRBJ2-6, with 8 bases aligning to TRBD1. This CDR3 has 15 amino acids. V lost 5 bases, J lost 2 bases, and 5 bases stayed unmatched. Per germline, CDR1 GTSNPN and CDR2 SVGIG (reference sequence). The CDR3 loop is CAWLNRGAGANVLTF. The CDR3 DNA is TGTGCCTGGTTGAACAGGGGGGCTGGGGCCAACGTCCTGACTTTC.

The rearrangement uses TRBV12-3 or TRBV12-4 and TRBJ2-7; tentative D call: TRBD2 (6 bases). V was cut by 5 bases and J by 3 bases, with 8 bases left in between. This CDR3 region has 12 residues. In nucleotides, the CDR3 is TGTGCCAGCAGTCCGACTAGCTACGAGCAGTACTTC. This codes for CASSPTSYEQYF.

The chain employs TRBV7-2 and TRBJ2-7; 7 bases are a match to TRBD1. Per germline, CDR1 SGHTA and CDR2 FQGNSA. The V segment lost 5 bases and the J segment 0 bases; nucleotides outside the gene matches: 4. This CDR3 contains 14 residues. The CDR3 region has the DNA TGTGCCAGCAGCGCCTACAGGGGCTCCTACGAGCAGTACTTC. Translation: CASSAYRGSYEQYF.

V gene TRBV28 combines with J gene TRBJ2-1, with D unclear. V lost 6 bases and J 0 bases, leaving 15 bases between the germline ends. CDR3 length equals 16 residues. Germline V gene lookup returns CDR1 MDHEN and CDR2 SYDVKM. CDR3 region: CASSPIGSSSYNEQFF. The DNA of the CDR3 is TGTGCCAGCAGCCCAATCGGGTCTAGCTCCTACAATGAGCAGTTCTTC.

This rearrangement joins TRBV5-1 to TRBJ2-2; no firm D call. The CDR3 extends over 14 amino acids. V lost 5 bases and J 5 bases, leaving 13 bases between the germline ends. Germline V gene sequence: CDR1 SGHRS, CDR2 YFSETQ. The CDR3 sequence: CASRAGPATGELFF. CDR3 DNA sequence: TGCGCCAGCAGGGCAGGACCCGCAACCGGGGAGCTGTTTTTT.

CDR3 sequence (DNA): TGCAGTGCTAGACGGTATGGCTACACCTTC. Residues: CSARRYGYTF. The chain is built from TRBV20-1 and TRBJ1-2; D not resolved. The CDR3 is made up of 10 amino acids. The V gene's germline CDR1 is DFQATT and CDR2 SNEGSKA (reference sequence). V lost 2 bases and J lost 5, with 3 bases in between.

The rearrangement joins TRBV20-1 to TRBJ2-3; possible D gene TRBD1, 6 bases. The V gene lost 5 bases and the J gene lost 4 bases, with 13 bases spanning the gap. Germline V lookup: CDR1 DFQATT, CDR2 SNEGSKA (reference sequence). The CDR3 sequence is 13 residues long. As DNA, the CDR3 is TGCAGTGCTCCAGGGGCGTGGGCAGATACGCAGTATTTT. This translates into CSAPGAWADTQYF.

This clonotype was recorded once. The chain recombines TRBV12-5 with TRBJ2-7, with D unclear. Between the trimmed V and J ends, which lost 0 bases and 1 base, there was a span of 13 bases. The CDR3 covers 16 residues. Germline CDR1 LGHNT, CDR2 FRNRAP. CDR3 coding DNA: TGTGCTAGTGGTTTGGTACTTGGGGAACTGTCCTACGAGCAGTACTTC. It is translated as CASGLVLGELSYEQYF. The full variable domain, its missing parts supplied by reference TRBV12-5 and TRBJ2-7, is DARVTQTPRHKVTEMGQEVTMRCQPILGHNTVFWYRQTMMQGLELLAYFRNRAPLDDSGMPKDRFSAEMPDATLATLKIQPSEPRDSAVYFCASGLVLGELSYEQYFGPGTRLTVT.

V usage is TRBV28 and J usage is TRBJ2-2; no reliable D call. CDR1 and CDR2 (germline): MDHEN, SYDVKM. The CDR3 length is 10 residues. Trimming took off 8 bases at V and 15 bases at J, with 13 bases between the two ends. CDR3 sequence (DNA): TGTGCCAGCGGTGCCGTCGAGGTGTTTTTT. Translated: CASGAVEVFF.

V usage is TRBV3-1 and J usage is TRBJ1-1; the D gene is possibly TRBD1 (5 bases). The CDR3 contains 14 residues. V shed 5 bases and J shed 0 bases, with 10 bases lying between them. Germline CDR1 and CDR2: LGHDT and YNNKEL (reference sequence). The CDR3 DNA sequence: TGTGCCAGCAGCAAACAGGCGATGAACACTGAAGCTTTCTTT. Residues: CASSKQAMNTEAFF.

The rearrangement uses TRBV4-3 and TRBJ1-1, with D perhaps matching TRBD1 (5 bases). The CDR3 contains 15 residues. Germline assignment: CDR1 LGHNA and CDR2 YSLEER. V shed 3 bases and J shed 0 bases, with 11 bases lying between them. In nucleotides, the CDR3 is TGCGCCAGCAGCCAGGATGGACACATGAACACTGAAGCTTTCTTT. Protein sequence: CASSQDGHMNTEAFF.

This clonotype has a single count. The rearrangement joins TRBV7-2 to TRBJ2-1; weak D call: TRBD1 (5 bases). The germline CDR1 and CDR2 sequences are SGHTA and FQGNSA. This CDR3 has 13 amino acids. Trimming pared 3 bases from V and 4 bases from J, leaving 7 bases between. The DNA of the CDR3 is TGTGCCAGCAGCTTTGGGGCTTACAATGAGCAGTTCTTC. This sequence encodes CASSFGAYNEQFF.

The chain employs TRBV7-8 and TRBJ1-2; D might be TRBD1 (6 bases). Germline CDR1 is SGHVS and CDR2 is FQNEAQ. The CDR3 consists of 15 residues. With 1 base removed from V and 4 bases from J, the gap between germline ends came to 13 bases. CDR3 sequence (DNA): TGTGCCAGCAGCTTAGACCTTCGACAGGTCTATGGCTACACCTTC. Its protein is CASSLDLRQVYGYTF.

J is TRBJ2-1 and V is TRBV6-4; TRBD1 matches 7 bases. The ends lost 6 bases at V and 2 bases at J; junction bases unmatched: 10. CDR1 is MRHNA, CDR2 SNTAGT, per germline. The CDR3 has 16 residues. The CDR3 here is CASRGQVLVPYNEQFF. The CDR3 DNA reads TGTGCCAGCAGAGGACAGGTTCTAGTCCCCTACAATGAGCAGTTCTTC.

This chain connects TRBV4-1 to TRBJ1-1, with D tentatively TRBD1 (6 bases). The germline gives CDR1 MGHRA, CDR2 YSYEKL. The CDR3 sequence is 13 residues long. Trimming pared 6 bases from V and 6 bases from J, leaving 14 bases between. Here the CDR3 DNA reads TGCGCCAGCAGGGGAACAGGGTCTGCTGAAGCTTTCTTT. This gives the protein CASRGTGSAEAFF.

This chain joins TRBV11-1 and TRBJ1-1; D not resolved. Germline loops: CDR1 SGHAT, CDR2 FQDESV (reference sequence). This CDR3 has 14 amino acids. V lost 1 base and J lost 0, with 6 bases in between. For the CDR3, the DNA is TGTGCCAGCAGCTTAGGTGCAGTGAACACTGAAGCTTTCTTT. It encodes CASSLGAVNTEAFF.

The CDR3 protein is CASSKSSDSSYEQYF. The CDR3 bases are TGTGCCAGCAGCAAATCCTCGGATAGCTCCTACGAGCAGTACTTC. The chain carries TRBV21-1 and TRBJ2-7. TRBV21-1 has pseudogene status. CDR3 length: 15 residues.

The chain couples TRBV29-1 to TRBJ2-7, with 9 bases lining up with TRBD1. The germline CDR1 and CDR2 sequences are SQVTM and ANQGSEA. V lost 6 bases, J lost 2 bases, and 2 bases stayed unmatched. The CDR3 contains 12 residues. The CDR3 nucleotides are TGCAGCGTGACAGGGGGTGCCTACGAGCAGTACTTC. Translated: CSVTGGAYEQYF.

V and J are TRBV29-1 and TRBJ2-7, with no clear D. Trimming took 3 bases from V and 2 from J, leaving 8 bases between them. This CDR3 has 12 residues. CDR1 is SQVTM, CDR2 ANQGSEA, per germline. DNA of the CDR3: TGCAGCGTTGACTCAGGTACCTACGAGCAGTACTTC. Translated: CSVDSGTYEQYF.

V and J are TRBV30 and TRBJ1-2; 9 bases line up with TRBD1. The germline V gene encodes CDR1 GTSNPN and CDR2 SVGIG (reference sequence). J lost 8 bases, V lost 3 bases, and 13 bases had no gene match. The CDR3 consists of 15 residues. As DNA, the CDR3 is TGTGCCTGGAGCGAGCCAACAGGGGGCTTTAGGGGCTACACCTTC. Translated, it gives CAWSEPTGGFRGYTF. The whole variable domain, filled in from reference TRBV30 and TRBJ1-2, reads SQTIHQWPATLVQPVGSPLSLECTVEGTSNPNLYWYRQAAGRGLQLLFYSVGIGQISSEVPQNLSASRPQDRQFILSSKKLLLSDSGFYLCAWSEPTGGFRGYTFGSGTRLTVV.

J is TRBJ1-2 and V is TRBV28; D unclear. The V gene's germline CDR1 is MDHEN and CDR2 SYDVKM. V was shortened by 4 bases and J by 6 bases, with 9 bases between the two germline ends. There are 12 residues in the CDR3. The CDR3: CASSSPTDGYTF. CDR3 bases: TGTGCCAGCAGTTCACCAACGGATGGCTACACCTTC.